The 20 T cell receptor beta chains presented below share a single source sample, sequenced in a study of blood T cells in healthy people across ages. For the second PCR, which ran for 7 to 11 cycles, a sample-barcoded 5' primer and a J-beta primer mix were used. From the 5' RACE reads, TCRdb called clonotypes with MiXCR, one entry per CDR3 protein. The table has approximately 1,000,000 distinct CDR3 sequences, around two fifths seen once. The sample comprised blood. All receptors come from a man in his late teens or twenties in good health.

This clonotype was seen a few times. The chain couples TRBV30 to TRBJ1-2, with 9 bases identical to TRBD1. This CDR3 is built from 15 residues. The germline V gene has CDR1 GTSNPN and CDR2 SVGIG (reference sequence). After removal of 4 bases from V and 8 bases from J, the junction contained 14 bases not matched to a gene. This CDR3 reads CAWKDPGQGVVGYTF. The CDR3 region has the DNA TGTGCCTGGAAAGATCCGGGACAGGGTGTTGTAGGCTACACCTTC.

The V call is TRBV28, the J call TRBJ2-4, with 10 bases aligning to TRBD1. The end of the DNA is better explained by TRBJ2-5, so the J call may be wrong. Germline-derived CDR1 and CDR2 are MDHEN and SYDVKM. The CDR3 runs to 15 residues. The CDR3: CASRTDRGEKETQYF. CDR3 in DNA: TGTGCCAGCAGGACGGACAGGGGGGAGAAAGAGACCCAGTACTTC.

The sample holds many counts of this clonotype. V usage is TRBV5-1 and J usage is TRBJ1-5, with 7 bases fitting TRBD1. Germline CDR1 and CDR2: SGHRS and YFSETQ. The ends lost 3 bases at V and 3 bases at J; junction bases unmatched: 3. The CDR3 has 14 amino acids. CDR3 region: CASSSTGINQPQHF. CDR3 nucleotides: TGCGCCAGCAGCTCGACAGGGATCAATCAGCCCCAGCATTTT.

The genes are TRBV20-1 and TRBJ2-5; D is perhaps TRBD1 or TRBD2 (7 bases each). This CDR3 contains 15 residues. With 2 bases removed from V and 11 bases from J, the gap between germline ends came to 24 bases. The germline V gene encodes CDR1 DFQATT and CDR2 SNEGSKA (reference sequence). DNA of the CDR3: TGCAGTGCTAGATACCCAGGGGGGGTTAACAATGAGCAGTACTTC. This gives the protein CSARYPGGVNNEQYF.

Only a few counts were recorded for this clonotype. The gene calls are TRBV7-9 and TRBJ2-1; the D gene is possibly TRBD1 (5 bases). Germline loops: CDR1 SEHNR, CDR2 FQNEAQ (reference sequence). V was clipped by 1 base and J by 4 bases, with 11 bases between them. The CDR3 is 15 amino acids. The CDR3 sequence is CASSLGIGEYNEQFF. In DNA form, the CDR3 reads TGTGCCAGCAGCTTAGGCATAGGGGAATACAATGAGCAGTTCTTC.

The J gene is TRBJ1-1, the V gene TRBV6-6; 7 bases fit TRBD1. The V gene's germline CDR1 is MNHNY and CDR2 SVGAGI (reference sequence). The CDR3 totals 15 residues. Trimming at V came to 2 bases and at J to 10 bases, leaving 13 bases not matched to a gene. Here the CDR3 DNA reads TGTGCCAGCAGTTACGGTCGGGACAGCAACTCAGGAGCTTTCTTT. The encoded protein is CASSYGRDSNSGAFF.

This clonotype turned up a few times. The chain links TRBV7-2 to TRBJ2-5; D gene ambiguous. CDR1 and CDR2 (germline): SGHTA, FQGNSA. This CDR3 comprises 15 residues. The V and J ends lost 7 bases and 2 bases respectively, with 17 bases between them. The CDR3: CASTPFVTTQETQYF. As DNA, the CDR3 is TGTGCCAGCACCCCCTTTGTGACAACGCAAGAGACCCAGTACTTC.

This chain links TRBV25-1 with TRBJ1-6; D is possibly TRBD1 (6 bases). The CDR3 is 12 residues long. V lost 4 bases and J 12 bases, leaving 10 bases between the germline ends. The germline V gene has CDR1 MGHDK and CDR2 SYGVNS. The CDR3 DNA sequence: TGTGCCAGCAGTGCACAGGGTGGACCCCTCCACTTT. It codes for CASSAQGGPLHF.

The CDR3 here is CASSLAAGNNEQYF. As DNA, the CDR3 is TGCGCCAGCAGCTTGGCCGCAGGGAACAATGAGCAGTACTTC. The chain couples TRBV5-1 to TRBJ2-1, with a tentative D call TRBD1 (5 bases). Matching the DNA end better, TRBJ2-7 makes the J call doubtful. This CDR3 comprises 14 residues. Looked up from germline, CDR1 is SGHRS and CDR2 is YFSETQ.

The chain links TRBV20-1 to TRBJ1-5; the D is unclear. CDR3 length equals 15 residues. Germline V CDR1 and CDR2: DFQATT, SNEGSKA (reference sequence). V lost 3 bases to trimming and J lost 4 bases, with 16 bases between them. The CDR3 DNA reads TGCAGTGCTAGGACGGCGAAGTCTATTAATCAGCCCCAGCATTTT. Translating gives CSARTAKSINQPQHF.

This clonotype was observed a handful of times. The chain couples TRBV9 to TRBJ2-5; 12 nucleotides agree with TRBD2. The germline V gene encodes CDR1 SGDLS and CDR2 YYNGEE. J lost 0 bases, V lost 2 bases, and 2 bases had no gene match. The length of the CDR3 is 16 residues. As DNA, the CDR3 is TGTGCCAGCAGCGTTCGACTAGCGGGGGACCAAGAGACCCAGTACTTC. Translated: CASSVRLAGDQETQYF.

This chain connects TRBV4-1 to TRBJ2-5, with D maybe TRBD2 (5 bases). The germline V gene has CDR1 MGHRA and CDR2 YSYEKL. V dropped 1 base and J dropped 5 bases, with 17 bases sitting between them. The CDR3 is 16 residues long. The chain's CDR3 is CASSQVGGVVTETQYF. As DNA, the CDR3 is TGCGCCAGCAGCCAAGTTGGAGGCGTTGTGACGGAGACCCAGTACTTC.

The chain carries TRBV27 and TRBJ2-3, with D unresolved. From germline, CDR1 is MNHEY and CDR2 SMNVEV (reference sequence). The CDR3 is made up of 15 amino acids. The V and J ends lost 1 base and 1 base respectively, with 9 bases between them. The CDR3 region has the DNA TGTGCCAGCAGTTTATTGCGGAGCCGCACAGATACGCAGTATTTT. Protein: CASSLLRSRTDTQYF.

This rearrangement joins TRBV27 to TRBJ2-1; 8 nucleotides align to TRBD1. Trimming removed 3 bases from V and 5 bases from J; junction bases left unmatched: 6. This CDR3 contains 15 residues. Germline CDR1 MNHEY, CDR2 SMNVEV (reference sequence). The CDR3 DNA sequence: TGTGCCAGCAGTTTCAGGGACAGGTTAGACAATGAGCAGTTCTTC. It is translated as CASSFRDRLDNEQFF.

The rearrangement links TRBV10-3 to TRBJ2-3; 8 nucleotides line up with TRBD2. V trimming: 3 bases; J trimming: 2 bases; junction bases outside the gene matches: 4. The V gene's germline CDR1 is ENHRY and CDR2 SYGVKD. The CDR3 extends over 15 amino acids. CDR3 loop: CAISEGRGDTDTQYF. CDR3 in DNA: TGTGCCATCAGTGAAGGGCGGGGGGACACAGATACGCAGTATTTT.

This clonotype was seen just once. The junction does not match germline at one end; this may be a read error. V is TRBV10-3 and J is TRBJ1-1; D perhaps matches TRBD1 (6 bases). Germline lookup yields CDR1 ENHRY and CDR2 SYGVKD. This CDR3 contains 14 residues. DNA of the CDR3: TGTACCATCAGAAGCAGGGGAAGAGACACTGAAGCTTTCTTT. Its translation is CTIRSRGRDTEAFF.

This clonotype has just a few counts. V is TRBV20-1 and J is TRBJ1-5; 8 bases match TRBD1. CDR3 length equals 13 residues. Germline-derived CDR1 and CDR2 are DFQATT and SNEGSKA (reference sequence). Trimming at V came to 4 bases and at J to 4 bases, leaving 3 bases not matched to a gene. CDR3 protein: CSAKGQENQPQHF. The CDR3 nucleotides read TGCAGTGCTAAGGGACAGGAAAATCAGCCCCAGCATTTT.

The chain employs TRBV20-1 and TRBJ1-5; 7 nucleotides agree with TRBD1. The CDR3 consists of 14 residues. The germline gives CDR1 DFQATT, CDR2 SNEGSKA (reference sequence). The trim removed 5 bases at V and 7 bases at J, leaving 11 bases unmatched. CDR3 sequence (DNA): TGCAGTGCTGGCCCGACAGGGCCCGGGCAGCCCCAGCATTTT. Protein: CSAGPTGPGQPQHF.

This clonotype was recorded only once. The gene calls are TRBV9 and TRBJ2-5; TRBD1 matches at 9 bases. The CDR3 spans 16 residues. J was trimmed by 11 bases and V by 4 bases; bases with no gene match: 18. Germline values: CDR1 SGDLS, CDR2 YYNGEE. The chain's CDR3 is CASSPPGQGRHNEQYF. As DNA, the CDR3 is TGTGCCAGCAGCCCCCCAGGACAGGGGCGACACAATGAGCAGTACTTC.

The CDR3 region is CATGGSNTEAFF. CDR3 DNA: TGTGCCACCGGAGGCTCGAACACTGAAGCTTTCTTT. V gene TRBV10-3 combines with J gene TRBJ1-1; no reliable D call. V gave up 10 bases and J gave up 1 base, with 10 bases separating them. Germline CDR1 ENHRY, CDR2 SYGVKD. This CDR3 contains 12 residues.